The present TCR beta chain was sequenced within a study of blood T cell repertoires in COVID-19. Study at large: Acute-phase and convalescent COVID-19 samples originated in the United States, Italy and Spain.

TCRdb's copy holds only in-frame clones and misses some; the assay was immunoSEQ multiplex PCR. The repertoire holds under 140,000 clones, with more than 70% as singletons. A few counts support this clone. The specimen was peripheral blood. The receptor was derived from a woman aged 50 to 60 with acute or convalescent COVID-19.

The CDR3 reads CASSEGGLAGSYEQYF. The DNA for the CDR3 is TGTGCCAGCAGCGAGGGGGGACTAGCGGGTTCCTACGAGCAGTACTTC. This chain joins TRBV9 and TRBJ2-7; TRBD2 agrees at 12 bases. Germline V lookup: CDR1 SGDLS, CDR2 YYNGEE. The V gene end was trimmed by 3 bases and the J gene end by 1 base; junction bases not matched to a gene: 5. The CDR3 length is 16 residues.